The 23 T cell receptor beta chains below were found in one sample sequenced in a study of blood T cell repertoires in COVID-19. Using immunoSEQ multiplex PCR, the repertoire was profiled, and TCRdb retains in-frame clones only, with some absent. The data hold 180,000 or so clones, with 78% observed a single time. Material: peripheral blood. Receptor source: an elderly woman with active or convalescent COVID-19.

The rearrangement links TRBV19 to TRBJ2-7, with 9 bases fitting TRBD1. V gave up 7 bases and J gave up 2 bases; unmatched junction bases: 6. This CDR3 has 14 residues. CDR1 is LNHDA, CDR2 SQIVND, per germline (reference sequence). CDR3 DNA: TGTGCCAGTAAACCGGGACAGGGAACCTACGAGCAGTACTTC. As protein: CASKPGQGTYEQYF. The full variable domain, in which reference TRBV19 and TRBJ2-7 provide the parts outside the CDR3, is DGGITQSPKYLFRKEGQNVTLSCEQNLNHDAMYWYRQDPGQGLRLIYYSQIVNDFQKGDIAEGYSVSREKKESFPLTVTSAQKNPTAFYLCASKPGQGTYEQYFGPGTRLTVT.

The chain couples TRBV5-1 to TRBJ1-2; D might be TRBD1 (6 bases). Trimming left V 4 bases short and J 7 bases short, with 14 bases between. This CDR3 region has 13 residues. The V gene's germline CDR1 is SGHRS and CDR2 YFSETQ. CDR3 residues: CASSKDRPGGYTF. Here the CDR3 DNA reads TGCGCCAGCAGCAAGGACAGACCAGGTGGCTACACCTTC.

CDR3 sequence: CASSSWAPGRNTIYF. The CDR3, as DNA: TGTGCCAGCAGTTCCTGGGCCCCTGGGAGGAACACCATATATTTT. This chain joins TRBV28 and TRBJ1-3; D is unclear. Germline V gene lookup returns CDR1 MDHEN and CDR2 SYDVKM. The CDR3 contains 15 residues. V was shortened by 4 bases and J by 7 bases, with 17 bases between the two germline ends.

The chain recombines TRBV9 with TRBJ2-3, with D possibly being TRBD1 (6 bases). Germline lookup yields CDR1 SGDLS and CDR2 YYNGEE. The CDR3 contains 16 residues. The V end lost 0 bases, the J end lost 4 bases, and 15 bases lay between the germline ends. The CDR3 is CASSVGGRGFSDTQYF. In nucleotides, the CDR3 is TGTGCCAGCAGCGTAGGAGGCAGGGGTTTCTCAGATACGCAGTATTTT.

The CDR3: CASSGTRRSDTQYF. The CDR3 DNA reads TGTGCCAGCAGCGGGACTCGACGATCAGATACGCAGTATTTT. V and J are TRBV3-1 (or the pseudogene TRBV3-2) and TRBJ2-3; maybe TRBD2 (6 bases). The V gene lost 5 bases and the J gene lost 4 bases, with 13 bases spanning the gap. CDR1 and CDR2 (germline): LGHDT, YNNKEL (reference sequence). The CDR3 is 14 residues long.

This clone was counted only a few times. The chain employs TRBV4-3 and TRBJ2-5, with D perhaps matching TRBD1 (5 bases). This CDR3 spans 19 amino acids. Trimming stripped 3 bases from V and 3 bases from J, with 26 bases between. Looked up from germline, CDR1 is LGHNA and CDR2 is YSLEER. The CDR3 nucleotides read TGCGCCAGCAGCCACCTGGCTTCCGCGACAGACCCTGACAAAGAGACCCAGTACTTC. This codes for CASSHLASATDPDKETQYF.

The chain carries TRBV28 and TRBJ2-1; TRBD1 is a possible D gene (5 bases). Germline CDR1 MDHEN, CDR2 SYDVKM. This CDR3 has 21 amino acids. Trimming stripped 5 bases from V and 1 base from J, with 30 bases between. The DNA of the CDR3 is TGTGCCAGCAGTCCAGCACCGGGTGCGGCAGGGTACACGTCTTCCTACAATGAGCAGTTCTTC. Its translation: CASSPAPGAAGYTSSYNEQFF.

The chain combines TRBV4-1 with TRBJ1-2, with D possibly TRBD1 on 5 matching bases. The CDR3 runs 15 residues. The V end lost 5 bases, the J end lost 2 bases, and 15 bases lay between the germline ends. Germline values: CDR1 MGHRA, CDR2 YSYEKL. The DNA of the CDR3 is TGCGCCAGCAGCTCTCGGGGGGACCTCAACTATGGCTACACCTTC. The encoded protein is CASSSRGDLNYGYTF.

J is TRBJ1-1 and V is TRBV6-5, with D maybe TRBD1 (5 bases). The CDR3 spans 15 residues. Germline assignment: CDR1 MNHEY and CDR2 SVGAGI. V was trimmed by 2 bases and J by 2 bases, leaving 12 bases between them. In DNA, the CDR3 is TGTGCCAGCAGTTACGGTGGAAGGGGAAACACTGAAGCTTTCTTT. It yields the protein CASSYGGRGNTEAFF.

As DNA, the CDR3 is TGTGCCAGCAGCGGCGGGACAGAGACGTCACCCCTCCACTTT. This sequence encodes CASSGGTETSPLHF. The chain joins TRBV4-2 to TRBJ1-6; TRBD1 matches at 7 bases. The ends lost 5 bases at V and 10 bases at J; junction bases unmatched: 8. The CDR3 consists of 14 residues. CDR1 LGHNA and CDR2 YNFKEQ come from the germline V gene.

The CDR3: CASSQGSGVEAFF. DNA for the CDR3: TGTGCCAGCAGCCAAGGGTCGGGAGTTGAAGCTTTCTTT. The chain is built from TRBV4-2 and TRBJ1-1; unclear D gene. The germline V gene has CDR1 LGHNA and CDR2 YNFKEQ. Trimming shortened V by 1 base and J by 7 bases, and 10 bases separated the two germline ends. The CDR3 sequence is 13 residues long.

Worth noting for this clone: This sample also contains other DNA sequences that code for the same CDR3. The V call is TRBV4-1, the J call TRBJ2-3; D call uncertain. Per germline, CDR1 MGHRA and CDR2 YSYEKL. The CDR3 sequence is 15 residues long. V shed 0 bases and J shed 1 base, with 8 bases lying between them. The CDR3, as DNA: TGCGCCAGCAGCCAAGATGGCACAGGCACAGATACGCAGTATTTT. It encodes CASSQDGTGTDTQYF.

This clone came up a few times. The genes are TRBV3-1 (or the pseudogene TRBV3-2) and TRBJ2-1, with unresolved D. The germline V and J ends were trimmed by 1 base and 9 bases, with 7 bases remaining between them. This CDR3 spans 12 amino acids. The V gene's germline CDR1 is LGHDT and CDR2 YNNKEL (reference sequence). The CDR3 DNA reads as TGTGCCAGCAGCCAAGCTTCGGGTGAGCAGTTCTTC. It yields the protein CASSQASGEQFF.

V usage is TRBV20-1 and J usage is TRBJ1-1; no reliable D call. The germline CDR1 and CDR2 sequences are DFQATT and SNEGSKA (reference sequence). This CDR3 contains 11 residues. V was cut by 3 bases and J by 3 bases, with 5 bases left in between. CDR3 amino acids: CSASRYTEAFF. In DNA, the CDR3 is TGCAGTGCTAGCAGATACACTGAAGCTTTCTTT.

J is TRBJ2-3 and V is TRBV11-3; possibly TRBD1 for D (6 bases). This CDR3 comprises 14 residues. Germline CDR1 and CDR2: SGHNT and YENEEA. V was shortened by 3 bases and J by 4 bases, with 11 bases between the two germline ends. CDR3 region: CASSFSRGADTQYF. The CDR3 DNA sequence: TGTGCCAGCAGCTTTTCCAGGGGCGCAGATACGCAGTATTTT.

The V call is TRBV6-1, the J call TRBJ1-1; D is uncertain. CDR3 length equals 13 residues. Trimming removed 2 bases from V and 1 base from J, with 5 bases in between. CDR1 is MNHNS and CDR2 is SASEGT in the germline V gene. The CDR3 spells CASSERENTEAFF. As DNA, the CDR3 is TGTGCCAGCAGTGAAAGAGAGAACACTGAAGCTTTCTTT.

J is TRBJ2-3 and V is TRBV30; no clear D gene. Germline loops: CDR1 GTSNPN, CDR2 SVGIG (reference sequence). V was trimmed by 0 bases and J by 1 base, leaving 8 bases between them. The CDR3 contains 14 residues. This CDR3 reads CAWSVSTGTDTQYF. The CDR3 region has the DNA TGTGCCTGGAGTGTAAGTACGGGCACAGATACGCAGTATTTT.

CDR3 region: CASDKTGNYGYTF. As DNA, the CDR3 is TGTGCCAGCGACAAAACGGGGAACTATGGCTACACCTTC. This chain joins TRBV2 and TRBJ1-2; D unresolved. V gave up 8 bases and J gave up 2 bases, with 12 bases separating them. The CDR3 is 13 amino acids. Germline V gene lookup returns CDR1 SNHLY and CDR2 FYNNEI.

The genes are TRBV28 and TRBJ2-3; possible D gene TRBD1, 5 bases. The CDR3 spans 13 residues. Germline assignment: CDR1 MDHEN and CDR2 SYDVKM. V dropped 4 bases and J dropped 2 bases, with 7 bases sitting between them. As DNA, the CDR3 is TGTGCCAGCAGTTCCAGGGCCACAGATACGCAGTATTTT. Encoded protein: CASSSRATDTQYF.

This clone was seen only once. This chain links TRBV10-3 with TRBJ2-5; 8 bases fit TRBD2. Trimming cost V 6 bases and J 5 bases; bases outside gene matches: 5. The CDR3 covers 13 residues. Germline V lookup: CDR1 ENHRY, CDR2 SYGVKD. For the CDR3, the DNA is TGTGCCATCAGCTCGGGACTAGTGGAGACCCAGTACTTC. Residues: CAISSGLVETQYF.

The rearrangement links TRBV27 to TRBJ2-7, with TRBD2 matching 12 bases. CDR1 is MNHEY, CDR2 SMNVEV, per germline (reference sequence). The CDR3 has 15 residues. The junction had 4 bases not matched to a gene; V was cut back by 5 bases and J by 2 bases. CDR3 coding DNA: TGTGCCAGCAGTCTCACTAGCGGGGGGACCTACGAGCAGTACTTC. It specifies CASSLTSGGTYEQYF.

The genes are TRBV5-1 and TRBJ2-5, with a possible D match to TRBD2 (5 bases). CDR3 size: 15 residues. CDR1 and CDR2 from the germline V gene are SGHRS and YFSETQ. Trimming took off 0 bases at V and 7 bases at J, with 16 bases between the two ends. The CDR3 loop is CASSLEGRREGTQYF. CDR3 in DNA: TGCGCCAGCAGCTTGGAAGGACGGCGCGAGGGGACCCAGTACTTC. Variable domain in full (rest from reference TRBV5-1 and TRBJ2-5): KAGVTQTPRYLIKTRGQQVTLSCSPISGHRSVSWYQQTPGQGLQFLFEYFSETQRNKGNFPGRFSGRQFSNSRSEMNVSTLELGDSALYLCASSLEGRREGTQYFGPGTRLLVL.

The count of this clone is one. The CDR3, as DNA: TGTGCCAGCTCACCACCGGGACAGGGGCTCCCCTACGAGCAGTACTTC. It specifies CASSPPGQGLPYEQYF. The chain couples TRBV18 to TRBJ2-7; TRBD1 agrees at 10 bases. The CDR3 extends over 16 amino acids. Losses at the gene ends were 0 bases for V and 2 bases for J; bases not matched to a gene: 4. Germline-derived CDR1 and CDR2 are KGHSH and LQKENI.